Listed here are 23 T cell receptor beta chains from one sample, sequenced in a study of T cell clones after liver transplantation. Clones were sequenced by immunoSEQ multiplex PCR, and TCRdb holds only the in-frame ones, with some missing. The data contain around 51,000 clones, roughly 90% of them singletons. The input for sequencing was CD8+ T cells from blood, taken 12 months after liver transplant. These receptors were obtained from a human patient who received a liver transplant. Part of the T cells may come from the graft donor.

This clone has a handful of counts. This chain joins TRBV30 and TRBJ1-2; D not resolved. V gave up 3 bases and J gave up 3 bases, with 8 bases separating them. Germline V gene lookup returns CDR1 GTSNPN and CDR2 SVGIG (reference sequence). CDR3 length: 12 amino acids. The CDR3 loop reads CAWREDHYGYTF. The DNA for the CDR3 is TGTGCCTGGAGGGAGGACCACTATGGCTACACCTTC.

The chain carries TRBV25-1 and TRBJ2-2; D remains ambiguous. V was clipped by 10 bases and J by 0 bases, with 12 bases between them. The CDR3 is 14 residues long. The V gene's germline CDR1 is MGHDK and CDR2 SYGVNS. The CDR3: CATEISPNTGELFF. The DNA of the CDR3 is TGTGCCACGGAGATCTCACCGAACACCGGGGAGCTGTTTTTT.

The J gene is TRBJ2-1, the V gene TRBV9, with 7 bases fitting TRBD2. The CDR3 length is 13 residues. V dropped 0 bases and J dropped 6; count of bases not matched to a gene: 0. Germline V lookup: CDR1 SGDLS, CDR2 YYNGEE. The CDR3 nucleotides read TGTGCCAGCAGCGTAGGCGGGGGCAATGAGCAGTTCTTC. Translated: CASSVGGGNEQFF.

The CDR3 region has the DNA TGCGCCAGCAGGGCGGGAGAGGAGACCCAGTACTTC. Encoded protein: CASRAGEETQYF. The chain couples TRBV5-1 to TRBJ2-5; TRBD2 agrees at 7 bases. J lost 5 bases, V lost 5 bases, and 3 bases had no gene match. Germline values: CDR1 SGHRS, CDR2 YFSETQ. This CDR3 contains 12 residues.

The rearrangement uses TRBV6-1 and TRBJ1-1; tentative D call: TRBD1 (5 bases). Germline V gene lookup returns CDR1 MNHNS and CDR2 SASEGT. The germline V and J ends were trimmed by 1 base and 6 bases, with 9 bases remaining between them. The CDR3 consists of 13 residues. CDR3 residues: CASSEVGRSEAFF. For the CDR3, the DNA is TGTGCCAGCAGTGAAGTGGGACGTTCTGAAGCTTTCTTT.

This rearrangement joins TRBV19 to TRBJ1-3; no firm D call. The germline V and J ends were trimmed by 8 bases and 4 bases, with 6 bases remaining between them. In germline, CDR1 is LNHDA, CDR2 SQIVND (reference sequence). CDR3 length: 11 amino acids. The CDR3 here is CASLEGNTIYF. DNA for the CDR3: TGTGCCAGTCTCGAGGGAAACACCATATATTTT.

V usage is TRBV7-8 and J usage is TRBJ2-1; D uncertain. V lost 1 base and J lost 0, with 10 bases in between. The germline CDR1 and CDR2 sequences are SGHVS and FQNEAQ. CDR3 length: 16 amino acids. CDR3 sequence reads: CASSLDHISSYNEQFF. CDR3 nucleotides: TGTGCCAGCAGCTTAGATCACATAAGCTCCTACAATGAGCAGTTCTTC.

The rearrangement joins TRBV9 to TRBJ2-7; tentatively, D is TRBD1 (6 bases). CDR3 length: 14 amino acids. V gave up 0 bases and J gave up 3 bases, with 10 bases separating them. Germline V lookup: CDR1 SGDLS, CDR2 YYNGEE. The CDR3 region is CASSVGDISYEQYF. DNA of the CDR3: TGTGCCAGCAGCGTAGGGGACATAAGCTACGAGCAGTACTTC.

The chain employs TRBV10-3 and TRBJ2-2; D is uncertain. CDR3 length: 11 amino acids. The V end lost 2 bases, the J end lost 6 bases, and 1 base lay between the germline ends. Germline lookup yields CDR1 ENHRY and CDR2 SYGVKD. DNA for the CDR3: TGTGCCATCAGTGAGCCCGGGGAGCTGTTTTTT. It encodes CAISEPGELFF.

The chain joins TRBV5-6 to TRBJ1-2; D remains ambiguous. The CDR3 is 16 amino acids. V was cut by 4 bases and J by 6 bases, with 22 bases left in between. Germline V CDR1 and CDR2: SGHDT, YYEEEE. Here the CDR3 reads CASSVAQRGYVDGYTF. CDR3 sequence (DNA): TGTGCCAGCAGCGTGGCACAGAGAGGATATGTAGATGGCTACACCTTC.

The chain recombines TRBV5-1 with TRBJ1-2; tentatively, D is TRBD1 (5 bases). The V gene's germline CDR1 is SGHRS and CDR2 YFSETQ. Trimming pared 4 bases from V and 7 bases from J, leaving 14 bases between. CDR3 length equals 13 residues. In DNA, the CDR3 is TGCGCCAGCAGCCGGGACCGTCAGGGTGGCTACACCTTC. Protein sequence: CASSRDRQGGYTF.

The chain has TRBV13 and TRBJ2-2; D remains unclear. This CDR3 comprises 13 residues. CDR1 is PRHDT and CDR2 is FYEKMQ in the germline V gene (reference sequence). The V end lost 4 bases, the J end lost 1 base, and 4 bases lay between the germline ends. In DNA form, the CDR3 reads TGTGCCAGCAGCTCCTGGAACACCGGGGAGCTGTTTTTT. Amino acids: CASSSWNTGELFF.

The table lists this clone with a count of one. The chain is built from TRBV7-9 and TRBJ2-3; possibly TRBD1 or TRBD2 for D (5 bases each). Trimming took off 3 bases at V and 0 bases at J, with 7 bases between the two ends. Germline V lookup: CDR1 SEHNR, CDR2 FQNEAQ (reference sequence). The CDR3 is 14 residues long. The CDR3 protein is CASSFWDSTDTQYF. In nucleotides, the CDR3 is TGTGCCAGCAGCTTTTGGGACAGCACAGATACGCAGTATTTT.

This rearrangement joins TRBV4-3 to TRBJ2-1; TRBD2 agrees at 7 bases. CDR1 and CDR2 from the germline V gene are LGHNA and YSLEER. The CDR3 totals 18 residues. Trimming removed 0 bases from V and 2 bases from J; junction bases left unmatched: 10. CDR3 nucleotides: TGCGCCAGCAGCCAAGATCGGGGGGTAAAAAACCCCTACAATGAGCAGTTCTTC. The encoded protein is CASSQDRGVKNPYNEQFF.

This clone is a singleton in its sample. This sequence joins TRBV28 and TRBJ1-2, with D uncertain. Germline loops: CDR1 MDHEN, CDR2 SYDVKM. The CDR3 contains 12 residues. Trimming took off 5 bases at V and 5 bases at J, with 9 bases between the two ends. CDR3 loop: CASSPNFYGYTF. The CDR3 DNA is TGTGCCAGCAGTCCCAACTTTTATGGCTACACCTTC.

The rearrangement uses TRBV28 and TRBJ1-2, with D unresolved. The length of the CDR3 is 14 residues. Germline-derived CDR1 and CDR2 are MDHEN and SYDVKM. V lost 6 bases and J lost 5, with 16 bases in between. The CDR3 is CASSPRWGGYGYTF. As DNA, the CDR3 is TGTGCCAGCAGCCCGCGGTGGGGAGGATATGGCTACACCTTC.

The chain employs TRBV27 and TRBJ2-3, with TRBD1 as a possible D gene (5 bases). There are 14 residues in the CDR3. Germline CDR1 and CDR2: MNHEY and SMNVEV (reference sequence). Trimming stripped 5 bases from V and 1 base from J, with 10 bases between. CDR3 coding DNA: TGTGCCAGCAGTCTTATAGGGGGCACAGATACGCAGTATTTT. It translates to CASSLIGGTDTQYF.

The J gene is TRBJ2-7, the V gene TRBV7-2; D unresolved. This CDR3 comprises 14 residues. Per germline, CDR1 SGHTA and CDR2 FQGNSA. V was pared by 6 bases and J by 5 bases, with 17 bases between. The CDR3 DNA is TGTGCCAGCAGAACCAACGTGGGCGTGGACGAGCAGTACTTC. Protein: CASRTNVGVDEQYF.

The chain couples TRBV6-5 to TRBJ2-1; the D is unclear. This CDR3 is 15 amino acids long. V was clipped by 6 bases and J by 6 bases, with 18 bases between them. The germline CDR1 and CDR2 sequences are MNHEY and SVGAGI. The CDR3 sequence is CASSPWASAINEQFF. CDR3 DNA: TGTGCCAGCAGCCCCTGGGCGTCGGCAATCAATGAGCAGTTCTTC.

The count of this clone is one. The CDR3 protein is CASSSPQSGNTIYF. DNA for the CDR3: TGTGCCAGCAGCTCCCCTCAGAGTGGAAACACCATATATTTT. The chain carries TRBV11-3 and TRBJ1-3; no clear D gene. The CDR3 runs to 14 residues. In germline, CDR1 is SGHNT, CDR2 YENEEA. Trimming took 4 bases from V and 3 from J, leaving 10 bases between them.

The chain carries TRBV19 and TRBJ2-7, with D possibly TRBD1 on 5 matching bases. The CDR3 is 15 amino acids. Germline V gene sequence: CDR1 LNHDA, CDR2 SQIVND (reference sequence). Trimming took off 3 bases at V and 1 base at J, with 13 bases between the two ends. Here the CDR3 DNA reads TGTGCCAGTAGTATGTTTAGAACAGGATCCTACGAGCAGTACTTC. Translation gives CASSMFRTGSYEQYF.

V and J are TRBV10-3 and TRBJ1-1; maybe TRBD1 (6 bases). The CDR3 contains 14 residues. Germline V gene sequence: CDR1 ENHRY, CDR2 SYGVKD. V shed 0 bases and J shed 5 bases, with 10 bases lying between them. The CDR3 DNA reads TGTGCCATCAGTGAGTCAAACAGGGAAACTGAAGCTTTCTTT. Encoded protein: CAISESNRETEAFF.

This sequence joins TRBV9 and TRBJ2-5; the D is unclear. Trimming removed 3 bases at V and 5 bases at J, with 11 bases between. The CDR3 loop spans 13 amino acids. In germline, CDR1 is SGDLS, CDR2 YYNGEE. In nucleotides, the CDR3 is TGTGCCAGCAGCGCCTACTTGGAGGAGACCCAGTACTTC. Protein: CASSAYLEETQYF. Drawing the rest from reference TRBV9 and TRBJ2-5, the complete variable domain is DSGVTQTPKHLITATGQRVTLRCSPRSGDLSVYWYQQSLDQGLQFLIQYYNGEERAKGNILERFSAQQFPDLHSELNLSSLELGDSALYFCASSAYLEETQYFGPGTRLLVL.